This TCR beta chain stems from a study of T-cell reconstitution after alpha-beta-depleted transplantation in children. The CDR3 sequence is 14 residues long. V was shortened by 2 bases and J by 0 bases, with 10 bases between the two germline ends. CDR1 and CDR2 from the germline V gene are DFQATT and SNEGSKA (reference sequence). Unique molecular identifiers tagged the TCRbeta library. From the PCR reads, TCRdb called clonotypes with MiXCR, one entry per CDR3 protein. The sample holds 500,000 or so distinct CDR3 sequences; 30% to 35% are singletons and the top ten take 2% to 3%. The clonotype was recovered from a human donor who donated a stem cell graft to a child with aplastic anemia. The sequences come from PBMCs from the stem cell graft donor, collected from the stem cell graft. This chain links TRBV20-1 with TRBJ1-1; D is perhaps TRBD1 (6 bases). Here the CDR3 DNA reads TGCAGTGCTAGAATGGGGGCCATGAACACTGAAGCTTTCTTT. It specifies CSARMGAMNTEAFF.